Detailed here is one T cell receptor beta chain. What it binds is unknown. These data are taken from a study of lymphopenia after photon versus proton radiotherapy. Findings of the study overall: Oligoclonal CD8+ Temra expansion after nadir drove photon patients' diversity drop. Only patients who died were analyzed for survival; proton advantage is unproven. Photon-treated patients lost naive T cells and TCR diversity; proton-treated stayed stable.

Libraries were prepared by immunoSEQ multiplex PCR; TCRdb keeps only in-frame clonotypes and omits some of them. The sample holds approximately 65,000 clones, more than 75% seen once. Specimen: peripheral blood, collected from a patient treated with proton-based radiotherapy. The receptor was derived from a man aged 80 or over with esophageal cancer.

The CDR3 DNA sequence: TGCAGCGTGGACAGGGGGCTGAACGAGCAGTACTTC. This sequence encodes CSVDRGLNEQYF. This chain uses TRBV29-1 with TRBJ2-7; 11 bases match TRBD1. Looked up from germline, CDR1 is SQVTM and CDR2 is ANQGSEA. CDR3 length: 12 amino acids. After removal of 6 bases from V and 5 bases from J, the junction contained 3 bases not matched to a gene.